The 14 T cell receptor beta chains below all came from one sample that was sequenced in a study of cytomegalovirus exposure and HLA in healthy donors. It was with 60 Vbeta and 13 Jbeta primers that the PCR ran. Using immunoSEQ multiplex PCR, the repertoire was profiled, and TCRdb retains in-frame clones only, with some absent. Of 75,000 to 100,000 clones detected, approximately 7.7% appear once; the ten largest clones hold approximately 2.5%. The sequenced material came from PBMCs. These TCRs come from a man aged 45-65 years in good health and CMV-seronegative.

This clone was seen more than once but under ten times. The chain is built from TRBV5-6 and TRBJ1-5; possible D gene TRBD1, 5 bases. Trimming removed 1 base at V and 4 bases at J, with 15 bases between. The CDR3 length is 16 residues. Germline-derived CDR1 and CDR2 are SGHDT and YYEEEE. Here the CDR3 reads CASSLFDRQGNQPQHF. For the CDR3, the DNA is TGTGCCAGCAGCTTGTTTGATCGGCAGGGAAATCAGCCCCAGCATTTT.

This clone showed up just a few times. The rearrangement joins TRBV5-1 to TRBJ1-1, with unresolved D. Germline loops: CDR1 SGHRS, CDR2 YFSETQ. The CDR3 runs to 13 residues. V lost 1 base, J lost 1 base, and 5 bases lay in between. CDR3: CASSLSKNTEAFF. The CDR3, as DNA: TGCGCCAGCAGCTTGAGCAAGAACACTGAAGCTTTCTTT.

This sequence joins TRBV11-3 and TRBJ2-1; D uncertain. Per the germline V gene, CDR1 is SGHNT and CDR2 is YENEEA. There are 14 residues in the CDR3. V was pared by 1 base and J by 0 bases, with 4 bases between. The CDR3 bases are TGTGCCAGCAGCTTAGCGAGCTCCTACAATGAGCAGTTCTTC. Translation gives CASSLASSYNEQFF.

The chain couples TRBV11-2 to TRBJ2-2; tentatively, D is TRBD1 (8 bases). Trimming shortened V by 6 bases and J by 2 bases, and 16 bases separated the two germline ends. The V gene's germline CDR1 is SGHAT and CDR2 FQNNGV. The CDR3 has 16 amino acids. CDR3 residues: CASRRNRGGNTGELFF. CDR3 nucleotide sequence: TGTGCCAGCAGACGTAACAGGGGGGGCAACACCGGGGAGCTGTTTTTT.

This clone was detected a few times. The chain carries TRBV9 and TRBJ2-3; TRBD2 matches 8 bases. Germline assignment: CDR1 SGDLS and CDR2 YYNGEE. The CDR3 is made up of 16 amino acids. Unmatched junction bases numbered 9, after V lost 4 bases and J lost 2 bases. The chain's CDR3 is CASSPAAGGNTDTQYF. CDR3 DNA sequence: TGTGCCAGCAGCCCCGCTGCGGGGGGTAACACAGATACGCAGTATTTT.

This clone has ten or more counts. The V call is TRBV4-2, the J call TRBJ1-3; 10 bases fit TRBD1. Trimming cost V 4 bases and J 1 base; bases outside gene matches: 7. Germline CDR1 and CDR2: LGHNA and YNFKEQ. The CDR3 loop spans 17 amino acids. The CDR3 loop is CASSPHRDRGSGNTIYF. The DNA of the CDR3 is TGTGCCAGCAGCCCACACCGGGACAGGGGATCTGGAAACACCATATATTTT.

This clone turned up a few times. The chain links TRBV15 to TRBJ1-6, with 8 positions matching TRBD1. The trim removed 0 bases at V and 10 bases at J, leaving 8 bases unmatched. Germline V gene lookup returns CDR1 LNHNV and CDR2 YYDKDF (reference sequence). This CDR3 spans 16 amino acids. CDR3 residues: CATSRDPNRGESPLHF. In DNA, the CDR3 is TGTGCCACCAGCAGAGATCCCAACAGGGGGGAATCACCCCTCCACTTT. Variable domain in full (rest from reference TRBV15 and TRBJ1-6): DAMVIQNPRYQVTQFGKPVTLSCSQTLNHNVMYWYQQKSSQAPKLLFHYYDKDFNNEADTPDNFQSRRPNTSFCFLDIRSPGLGDTAMYLCATSRDPNRGESPLHFGNGTRLTVT.

The genes are TRBV4-1 and TRBJ1-1, with D hard to call. Germline CDR1 and CDR2: MGHRA and YSYEKL. The V end lost 0 bases, the J end lost 2 bases, and 10 bases lay between the germline ends. The CDR3 is 15 amino acids. CDR3 residues: CASSQDFGVNTEAFF. The DNA of the CDR3 is TGCGCCAGCAGCCAAGATTTCGGGGTTAACACTGAAGCTTTCTTT.

This clone was counted between two and nine times. The chain combines TRBV28 with TRBJ2-6, with D possibly being TRBD2 (6 bases). The CDR3 covers 16 residues. V lost 6 bases and J lost 1, with 13 bases in between. Germline CDR1 MDHEN, CDR2 SYDVKM. In DNA form, the CDR3 reads TGTGCCAGCAGCCTTAGCGGAATATCTGGGGCCAACGTCCTGACTTTC. Amino acids: CASSLSGISGANVLTF.

This clone showed up just a few times. The chain carries TRBV2 and TRBJ2-2, with 12 bases aligning to TRBD2. Germline loops: CDR1 SNHLY, CDR2 FYNNEI. The ends lost 5 bases at V and 7 bases at J; junction bases unmatched: 5. This CDR3 region has 15 residues. The CDR3: CASSLAGGPSGELFF. CDR3 DNA sequence: TGTGCCAGCAGTCTAGCGGGAGGGCCAAGCGGGGAGCTGTTTTTT.

This clone was observed a handful of times. The rearrangement joins TRBV6-5 to TRBJ1-2; D remains unclear. Germline assignment: CDR1 MNHEY and CDR2 SVGAGI. The V and J ends lost 0 bases and 3 bases respectively, with 8 bases between them. The CDR3 sequence is 14 residues long. The CDR3 loop is CASSYSLGDYGYTF. The CDR3 DNA follows: TGTGCCAGCAGTTACTCGTTAGGAGACTATGGCTACACCTTC.

This clone was picked up a small number of times. The genes are TRBV19 and TRBJ2-2; weak D call: TRBD1 (5 bases). The germline V gene has CDR1 LNHDA and CDR2 SQIVND (reference sequence). Between the trimmed V and J ends, which lost 3 bases and 7 bases, there was a span of 15 bases. The CDR3 length is 15 residues. CDR3 sequence (DNA): TGTGCCAGTAGTATCAGGGCGCAGGGCCACGGGGAGCTGTTTTTT. It encodes CASSIRAQGHGELFF.

This sequence joins TRBV5-1 and TRBJ2-7, with 7 bases identical to TRBD1. CDR3 size: 15 residues. Germline assignment: CDR1 SGHRS and CDR2 YFSETQ. Trimming cost V 4 bases and J 7 bases; bases outside gene matches: 14. CDR3 in DNA: TGCGCCAGCAGCCCGGACAGGTCCCGTCCGCTGGAGCAGTACTTC. It encodes CASSPDRSRPLEQYF.

This clone appeared a few times. The rearrangement links TRBV10-3 to TRBJ1-6; 7 bases are a match to TRBD1. This CDR3 is 16 amino acids long. V dropped 0 bases and J dropped 7; count of bases not matched to a gene: 6. Germline values: CDR1 ENHRY, CDR2 SYGVKD. The CDR3: CAISESMGTVNSPLHF. CDR3 coding DNA: TGTGCCATCAGTGAGTCGATGGGGACAGTAAATTCACCCCTCCACTTT.